A single sample is the source of the 5 T cell receptor beta chains below, sequenced in a study of shared clonotypes between healthy human individuals. Positive CCR7 selection of CD45RO-negative cells yielded the naive CD8 cells, and terminally differentiated effector memory CD45RA+ cells were excluded. Repertoires were generated with immunoSEQ multiplex PCR, while TCRdb's copy carries only in-frame clones and drops some. The table lists about 1,900,000 clones, just under 95% of them singletons, with 1.2% in the top ten. Sequenced material: naive CD8+ T cells sorted from blood. The receptors stem from a man in his late teens or twenties in good health.

CDR3 DNA: TGTGCCAGTGGGACCGGTAGCTCCTACAATGAGCAGTTCTTC. It is translated as CASGTGSSYNEQFF. V and J are TRBV27 and TRBJ2-1; D possibly uses TRBD1 or TRBD2 (5 bases each). CDR1 is MNHEY, CDR2 SMNVEV, per germline (reference sequence). The ends were cut back, 9 bases at V and 0 bases at J, with 12 bases in the middle. The CDR3 is 14 residues long.

The chain has TRBV11-2 and TRBJ2-5; 8 positions agree with TRBD2. After removal of 5 bases from V and 1 base from J, the junction contained 9 bases not matched to a gene. Germline CDR1 is SGHAT and CDR2 is FQNNGV. The CDR3 consists of 16 residues. The CDR3 region is CASSAPGGRLQETQYF. For the CDR3, the DNA is TGTGCCAGCAGCGCTCCTGGCGGGAGGCTCCAAGAGACCCAGTACTTC.

V and J are TRBV6-9 and TRBJ1-5, with 7 nucleotides matching TRBD1. There are 19 residues in the CDR3. CDR1 and CDR2 from the germline V gene are MNHGY and SVAAGI. J gave up 2 bases and V 6 bases, and 19 bases lay outside the gene matches. As DNA, the CDR3 is TGTGCCAGCAGCGGCCCCGGGACAGACCCTTTCCAAGGCAATCAGCCCCAGCATTTT. This encodes CASSGPGTDPFQGNQPQHF.

The chain joins TRBV29-1 to TRBJ1-2; D not resolved. The length of the CDR3 is 16 residues. V lost 2 bases, J lost 0 bases, and 16 bases lay in between. Germline lookup yields CDR1 SQVTM and CDR2 ANQGSEA. The CDR3 DNA reads TGCAGCGTTGAATACACGGGCCTATCAGCTAACTATGGCTACACCTTC. Protein: CSVEYTGLSANYGYTF. Full variable domain (missing parts from reference TRBV29-1 and TRBJ1-2): SAVISQKPSRDICQRGTSLTIQCQVDSQVTMMFWYRQQPGQSLTLIATANQGSEATYESGFVIDKFPISRPNLTFSTLTVSNMSPEDSSIYLCSVEYTGLSANYGYTFGSGTRLTVV.

This clone has only one observation. V usage is TRBV4-1 and J usage is TRBJ2-1; TRBD2 aligns across 11 bases. The trim removed 4 bases at V and 5 bases at J, leaving 10 bases unmatched. Germline V gene data show CDR1 as MGHRA and CDR2 as YSYEKL. This CDR3 has 17 residues. CDR3 region: CASSLSHRLAGHNEQFF. The DNA for the CDR3 is TGCGCCAGCAGCCTTTCACACCGACTAGCGGGACACAATGAGCAGTTCTTC.